This T cell receptor beta chain emerged from a study of T cells in tuberculosis. For this clone: Its antigen is still unknown.

Broader study findings: Active tuberculosis TCR-alpha repertoires lay closer to GMM-specific TCRs than IGRA-negative controls, suggesting clonal expansion.

The CDR3 totals 14 residues. Trimming cost V 4 bases and J 7 bases, with 14 bases left between them. The V gene's germline CDR1 is WNHNN and CDR2 SYGVQD (reference sequence). The repertoire was sequenced with immunoSEQ multiplex PCR; TCRdb's copy has only in-frame clones and lacks some. The sample holds 20,000 to 25,000 clones; around nine tenths are singletons and the top ten take roughly a sixth. The sequence was obtained from a donor aged 10-29 years with latent tuberculosis or without tuberculosis infection. Some clones in this sample may be carry-over from other donors' samples. The chain links TRBV10-1 to TRBJ2-1, with TRBD2 as a possible D gene (5 bases). Sequences were obtained from PBMCs. The CDR3 is CASSVTPRGNEQFF. In DNA, the CDR3 is TGCGCCAGCAGTGTTACTCCACGAGGGAATGAGCAGTTCTTC.